Below are 13 T cell receptor beta chains sequenced from a single sample in a study of T-cell reconstitution after alpha-beta-depleted transplantation in children. TCRbeta library preparation incorporated unique molecular identifiers. TCRdb called the PCR reads again in MiXCR, with one record for every CDR3 protein. Counted here are approximately 500,000 distinct CDR3 sequences, 25% to 30% occurring once; the ten biggest clones make up about 35%. Sequencing used PBMCs, obtained before TCRalphabeta/CD19-depleted stem cell transplant. These receptors were taken from a boy under three years old with Wiskott-Aldrich syndrome, due to receive a stem cell transplant.

This clonotype has just a few counts. V and J are TRBV20-1 and TRBJ2-1, with 7 bases fitting TRBD2. V lost 3 bases and J lost 0; bases outside the gene matches: 2. The germline CDR1 and CDR2 sequences are DFQATT and SNEGSKA (reference sequence). The CDR3 length is 14 residues. The CDR3 loop is CSASLADSYNEQFF. Here the CDR3 DNA reads TGCAGTGCTAGTCTAGCGGACTCCTACAATGAGCAGTTCTTC.

V usage is TRBV2 and J usage is TRBJ2-1; 7 positions match TRBD2. V shed 7 bases, J shed 0 bases, and the junction held 3 bases outside the gene matches. This CDR3 region has 14 residues. Germline CDR1 reads SNHLY; CDR2 reads FYNNEI. In DNA, the CDR3 is TGTGCCAGCATACTAGCGAGCTCCTACAATGAGCAGTTCTTC. This gives the protein CASILASSYNEQFF.

The J gene is TRBJ2-2, the V gene TRBV3-1, with TRBD2 as a possible D gene (5 bases). CDR1 is LGHDT and CDR2 is YNNKEL in the germline V gene (reference sequence). The CDR3 extends over 17 amino acids. Trimming shortened V by 0 bases and J by 5 bases, and 16 bases separated the two germline ends. The CDR3 protein is CASSQDWGVSETGELFF. The CDR3 coding sequence is TGTGCCAGCAGCCAAGATTGGGGAGTCTCCGAGACCGGGGAGCTGTTTTTT. The full variable domain, rest sourced from reference TRBV3-1 and TRBJ2-2, is DTAVSQTPKYLVTQMGNDKSIKCEQNLGHDTMYWYKQDSKKFLKIMFSYNNKELIINETVPNRFSPKSPDKAHLNLHINSLELGDSAVYFCASSQDWGVSETGELFFGEGSRLTVL.

The chain couples TRBV7-3 to TRBJ1-1; 7 positions match TRBD1. The CDR3 loop spans 15 amino acids. Germline loops: CDR1 SGHTA, CDR2 FQGTGA. The CDR3 loop reads CATGQALYKNTEAFF. The CDR3, as DNA: TGTGCTACCGGACAGGCCCTTTACAAGAACACTGAAGCTTTCTTT.

This clonotype was seen more than once but under ten times. The chain has TRBV4-2 and TRBJ2-1; possible D gene TRBD2, 6 bases. Germline CDR1 and CDR2: LGHNA and YNFKEQ. This CDR3 spans 20 amino acids. The V and J ends lost 0 bases and 5 bases respectively, with 26 bases between them. The CDR3 coding sequence is TGTGCCAGCAGCCAAGAAAAACCCGATAGGTGGCTAGCGCCTGACAATGAGCAGTTCTTC. Translating it yields CASSQEKPDRWLAPDNEQFF.

This clonotype was seen more than once but under ten times. This chain links TRBV10-3 with TRBJ2-5; 11 positions agree with TRBD1. CDR3 length: 15 amino acids. CDR1 is ENHRY, CDR2 SYGVKD, per germline. V lost 5 bases to trimming and J lost 4 bases; unmatched junction nucleotides: 6. This chain's CDR3 is CAISRTGGVGETQYF. In DNA, the CDR3 is TGTGCCATCAGTCGGACAGGGGGCGTCGGAGAGACCCAGTACTTC.

This clonotype turned up a few times. The V gene is TRBV4-2, the J gene TRBJ2-4, with TRBD2 identical over 8 bases. This CDR3 has 19 residues. Looked up from germline, CDR1 is LGHNA and CDR2 is YNFKEQ. The V segment lost 0 bases and the J segment 0 bases; nucleotides outside the gene matches: 10. The CDR3 region has the DNA TGTGCCAGCAGCCAAGATCGAATTGGGCTAGCGGGAGCCAAAAACATTCAGTACTTC. This translates into CASSQDRIGLAGAKNIQYF.

The rearrangement joins TRBV6-5 to TRBJ2-7, with 12 bases aligning to TRBD2. This CDR3 is built from 12 residues. V was clipped by 5 bases and J by 12 bases; unmatched bases: 5. Germline V lookup: CDR1 MNHEY, CDR2 SVGAGI. The CDR3 is CASSQTSGSMYF. CDR3 DNA sequence: TGTGCCAGCAGTCAGACTAGCGGGAGTATGTACTTC.

The chain recombines TRBV7-6 with TRBJ2-5, with 11 nucleotides matching TRBD2. Germline values: CDR1 SGHVS, CDR2 FNYEAQ. V dropped 1 base and J dropped 3; count of bases not matched to a gene: 1. This CDR3 contains 15 residues. The CDR3: CASSLELAGEETQYF. For the CDR3, the DNA is TGTGCCAGCAGCTTAGAACTAGCGGGAGAAGAGACCCAGTACTTC.

Only a few counts were recorded for this clonotype. The chain links TRBV24-1 to TRBJ1-5, with 8 bases matching TRBD1. Trimming at V came to 5 bases and at J to 3 bases, leaving 8 bases not matched to a gene. In germline, CDR1 is KGHDR, CDR2 SFDVKD. This CDR3 contains 16 residues. CDR3 coding DNA: TGTGCCACCAGTGCCCGCGGACAGGGTGACAATCAGCCCCAGCATTTT. Translating gives CATSARGQGDNQPQHF.

The V call is TRBV15, the J call TRBJ2-1; TRBD1 aligns across 10 bases. This CDR3 region has 15 residues. V was pared by 5 bases and J by 8 bases, with 9 bases of the junction left unmatched. Germline-derived CDR1 and CDR2 are LNHNV and YYDKDF (reference sequence). CDR3 region: CATSYRDRGEDEQFF. The CDR3 coding sequence is TGTGCCACCAGCTATCGGGACAGGGGAGAAGATGAGCAGTTCTTC.

The V gene is TRBV10-3, the J gene TRBJ1-5, with unresolved D. Trimming cost V 7 bases and J 3 bases, with 10 bases left between them. This CDR3 region has 13 residues. Germline V gene lookup returns CDR1 ENHRY and CDR2 SYGVKD. The CDR3 region is CAITRINNQPQHF. As DNA, the CDR3 is TGTGCCATCACCAGGATTAACAATCAGCCCCAGCATTTT.

This clonotype has just a few counts. Here the CDR3 DNA reads TGCGCCAGCAGCACTGGACACCCCAGTGGGGCCAACGTCCTGACTTTC. This gives the protein CASSTGHPSGANVLTF. The chain has TRBV5-1 and TRBJ2-6; D perhaps matches TRBD1 (5 bases). Per germline, CDR1 SGHRS and CDR2 YFSETQ. This CDR3 has 16 amino acids. V was cut by 4 bases and J by 3 bases, with 14 bases left in between.